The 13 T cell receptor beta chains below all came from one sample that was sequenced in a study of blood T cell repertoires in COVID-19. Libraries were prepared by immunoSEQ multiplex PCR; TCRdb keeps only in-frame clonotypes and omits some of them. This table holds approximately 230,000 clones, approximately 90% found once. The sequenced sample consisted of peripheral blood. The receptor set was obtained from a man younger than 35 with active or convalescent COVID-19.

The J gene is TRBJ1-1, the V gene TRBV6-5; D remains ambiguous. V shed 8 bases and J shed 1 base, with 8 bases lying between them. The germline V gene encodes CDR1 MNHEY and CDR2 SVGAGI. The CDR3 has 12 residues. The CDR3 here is CASGLRNTEAFF. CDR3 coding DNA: TGTGCCAGCGGGCTGCGGAACACTGAAGCTTTCTTT.

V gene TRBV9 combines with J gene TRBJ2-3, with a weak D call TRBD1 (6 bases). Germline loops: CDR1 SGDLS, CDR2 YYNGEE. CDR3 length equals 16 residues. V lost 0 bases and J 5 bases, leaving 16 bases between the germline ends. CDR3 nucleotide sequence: TGTGCCAGCAGCGTAGTTCAGGGGAACGTAGGAGATACGCAGTATTTT. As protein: CASSVVQGNVGDTQYF.

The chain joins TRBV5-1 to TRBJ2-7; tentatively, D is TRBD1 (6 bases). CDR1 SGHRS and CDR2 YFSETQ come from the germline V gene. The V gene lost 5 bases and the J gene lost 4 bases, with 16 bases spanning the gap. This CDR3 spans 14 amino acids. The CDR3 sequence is CASRTGTTRYEQYF. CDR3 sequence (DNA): TGCGCCAGCAGAACCGGGACAACCCGATACGAGCAGTACTTC.

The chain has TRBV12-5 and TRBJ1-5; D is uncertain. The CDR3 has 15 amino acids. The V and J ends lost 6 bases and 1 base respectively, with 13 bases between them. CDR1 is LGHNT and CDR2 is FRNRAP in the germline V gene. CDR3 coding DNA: TGTGCTAGTGGCCTCCGGGGTGGGAGCAATCAGCCCCAGCATTTT. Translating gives CASGLRGGSNQPQHF.

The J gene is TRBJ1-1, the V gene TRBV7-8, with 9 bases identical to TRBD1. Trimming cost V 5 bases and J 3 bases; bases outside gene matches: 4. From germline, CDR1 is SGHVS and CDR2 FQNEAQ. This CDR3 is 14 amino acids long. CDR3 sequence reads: CASSGRTGDTEAFF. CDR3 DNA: TGTGCCAGCAGCGGAAGGACAGGGGACACTGAAGCTTTCTTT. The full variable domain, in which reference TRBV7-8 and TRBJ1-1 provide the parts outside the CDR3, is GAGVSQSPRYKVAKRGQDVALRCDPISGHVSLFWYQQALGQGPEFLTYFQNEAQLDKSGLPSDRFFAERPEGSVSTLKIQRTQQEDSAVYLCASSGRTGDTEAFFGQGTRLTVV.

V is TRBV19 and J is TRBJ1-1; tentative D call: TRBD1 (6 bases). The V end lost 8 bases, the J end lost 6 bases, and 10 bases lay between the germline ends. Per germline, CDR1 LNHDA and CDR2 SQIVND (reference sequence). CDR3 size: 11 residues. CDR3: CASRGGSEAFF. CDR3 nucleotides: TGTGCCAGTCGGGGGGGCTCTGAAGCTTTCTTT.

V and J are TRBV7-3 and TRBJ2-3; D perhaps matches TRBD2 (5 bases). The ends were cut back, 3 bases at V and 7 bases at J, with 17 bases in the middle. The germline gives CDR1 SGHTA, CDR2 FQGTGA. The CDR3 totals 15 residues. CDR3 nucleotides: TGTGCCAGCAGCTTGGACTCCGCCCCCCACAATACGCAGTATTTT. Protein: CASSLDSAPHNTQYF.

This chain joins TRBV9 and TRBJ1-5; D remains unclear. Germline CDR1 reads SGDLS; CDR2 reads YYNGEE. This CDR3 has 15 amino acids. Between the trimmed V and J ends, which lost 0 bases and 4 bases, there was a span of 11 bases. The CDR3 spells CASSVGTALNQPQHF. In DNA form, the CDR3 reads TGTGCCAGCAGCGTAGGTACCGCACTTAATCAGCCCCAGCATTTT.

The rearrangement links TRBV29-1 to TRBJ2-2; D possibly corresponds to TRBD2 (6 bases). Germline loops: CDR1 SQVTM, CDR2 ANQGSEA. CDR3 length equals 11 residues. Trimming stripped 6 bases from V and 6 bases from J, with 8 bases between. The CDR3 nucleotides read TGCAGCGTGAGACTAGCCGGGGAGCTGTTTTTT. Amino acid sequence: CSVRLAGELFF.

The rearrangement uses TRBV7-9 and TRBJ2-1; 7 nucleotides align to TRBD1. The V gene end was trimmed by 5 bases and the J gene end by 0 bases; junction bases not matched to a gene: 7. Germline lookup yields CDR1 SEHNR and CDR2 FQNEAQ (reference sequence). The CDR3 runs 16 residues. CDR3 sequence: CASSPGTEHSYNEQFF. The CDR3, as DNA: TGTGCCAGCAGCCCCGGGACAGAGCACTCCTACAATGAGCAGTTCTTC.

The CDR3 protein is CASSPRTGLVITEAFF. In nucleotides, the CDR3 is TGTGCCAGCAGCCCTCGGACAGGGTTAGTAATCACTGAAGCTTTCTTT. The rearrangement uses TRBV3-1 (or the pseudogene TRBV3-2) and TRBJ1-1; 8 nucleotides match TRBD1. The CDR3 spans 16 residues. The V gene end was trimmed by 4 bases and the J gene end by 4 bases; junction bases not matched to a gene: 11. Germline lookup yields CDR1 LGHDT and CDR2 YNNKEL (reference sequence).

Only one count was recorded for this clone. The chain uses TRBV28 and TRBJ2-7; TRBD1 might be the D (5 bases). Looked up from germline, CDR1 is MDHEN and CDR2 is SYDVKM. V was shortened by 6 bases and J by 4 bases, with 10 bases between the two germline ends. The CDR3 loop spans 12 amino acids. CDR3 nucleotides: TGTGCCAGCAGCCGCGGACAATACGAGCAGTACTTC. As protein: CASSRGQYEQYF.

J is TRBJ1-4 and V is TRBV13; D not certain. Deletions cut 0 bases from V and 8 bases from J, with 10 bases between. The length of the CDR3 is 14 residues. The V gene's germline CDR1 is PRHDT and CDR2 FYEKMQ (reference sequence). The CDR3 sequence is CASSLGGPTEKLFF. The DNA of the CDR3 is TGTGCCAGCAGCTTAGGGGGCCCTACGGAAAAACTGTTTTTT.